The rows below give T cell receptor beta chains drawn from one sample of a study of identifying expanded T cells in peripheral blood. This table comes from immunoSEQ multiplex PCR, and its TCRdb copy is limited to in-frame clones, with some not included. The table has about 78,000 clones, about 83% seen once. Material for sequencing was blood. Receptor source: a person between 18 and 69 years old in good health. CDR3s include the opening cysteine and the closing phenylalanine or tryptophan. D genes are given only for firm matches. Some rows have no size entry. The others give once, few or many, or a class for an expanded clone.

j_call: TRBJ2-5
clone_size: NA
v_call: TRBV4-3
d_call: TRBD1
cdr3_aa: CASSQESQGAWETQYF
cdr3_nt: TGCGCCAGCAGCCAAGAGTCGCAGGGGGCATGGGAGACCCAGTACTTC

j_call: TRBJ2-5
clone_size: NA
v_call: TRBV7-6
d_call: NA
cdr3_aa: CASSSSGPGETQYF
cdr3_nt: TGTGCCAGCAGCTCTTCGGGCCCCGGGGAGACCCAGTACTTC

j_call: TRBJ2-7
clone_size: NA
v_call: TRBV28
d_call: NA
cdr3_aa: CASSLTGEGEQYF
cdr3_nt: TGTGCCAGCAGTTTAACGGGAGAAGGCGAGCAGTACTTC

j_call: TRBJ1-5
clone_size: NA
v_call: TRBV7-9
d_call: NA
cdr3_aa: CASSLGTARPQHF
cdr3_nt: TGTGCCAGCAGCTTAGGGACCGCAAGGCCCCAGCATTTT

j_call: TRBJ1-3
clone_size: NA
v_call: TRBV6-1
d_call: NA
cdr3_aa: CASSEAPGTANTIYF
cdr3_nt: TGTGCCAGCAGTGAAGCGCCCGGGACCGCTAACACCATATATTTT

j_call: TRBJ2-4
clone_size: NA
v_call: TRBV27
d_call: NA
cdr3_aa: CASSSQGVAKNIQYF
cdr3_nt: TGTGCCAGCAGCTCACAGGGTGTGGCCAAAAACATTCAGTACTTC

j_call: TRBJ1-3
clone_size: once
v_call: TRBV16
d_call: NA
cdr3_aa: CASSQLVLTGNTIYF
cdr3_nt: TGTGCCAGCAGCCAATTGGTCTTAACGGGAAACACCATATATTTT

j_call: TRBJ1-2
clone_size: NA
v_call: TRBV7-2
d_call: NA
cdr3_aa: CASSLGTAYGYTF
cdr3_nt: TGTGCCAGCAGCTTAGGGACAGCCTATGGCTACACCTTC

j_call: TRBJ1-4
clone_size: NA
v_call: TRBV6-6
d_call: NA
cdr3_aa: CASSSGGEKLFF
cdr3_nt: TGTGCCAGCAGCTCTGGGGGTGAAAAACTGTTTTTT

j_call: TRBJ1-3
clone_size: once
v_call: TRBV27
d_call: NA
cdr3_aa: CASKSGSSGNTIYF
cdr3_nt: TGTGCCAGCAAGTCAGGGAGCTCTGGAAACACCATATATTTT

j_call: TRBJ1-1
clone_size: NA
v_call: TRBV19
d_call: TRBD1
cdr3_aa: CASSRTGNTEAFF
cdr3_nt: TGTGCCAGTAGCCGGACAGGGAACACTGAAGCTTTCTTT

j_call: TRBJ2-1
clone_size: NA
v_call: TRBV7-9
d_call: NA
cdr3_aa: CASSLGYSNEQFF
cdr3_nt: TGTGCCAGCAGCTTAGGATACTCCAATGAGCAGTTCTTC

j_call: TRBJ1-1
clone_size: NA
v_call: TRBV28
d_call: NA
cdr3_aa: CASSLNGGGLAEAFF
cdr3_nt: TGTGCCAGCAGTTTAAATGGGGGCGGGTTGGCTGAAGCTTTCTTT

j_call: TRBJ2-3
clone_size: NA
v_call: TRBV7-8
d_call: NA
cdr3_aa: CASSLPEAERTDTQYF
cdr3_nt: TGTGCCAGTAGCTTACCCGAGGCAGAGCGAACAGATACGCAGTATTTT

j_call: TRBJ2-3
clone_size: NA
v_call: TRBV15
d_call: TRBD1
cdr3_aa: CATSRGGTGGRTDTQYF
cdr3_nt: TGTGCCACCAGCAGAGGGGGAACAGGGGGCCGGACAGATACGCAGTATTTT

j_call: TRBJ2-3
clone_size: NA
v_call: TRBV19
d_call: NA
cdr3_aa: CASREAGTPSTDTQYF
cdr3_nt: TGTGCCAGCCGGGAAGCCGGGACCCCTAGCACAGATACGCAGTATTTT

j_call: TRBJ2-7
clone_size: NA
v_call: TRBV5-1
d_call: NA
cdr3_aa: CASSLLMAGRSSSVEQYF
cdr3_nt: TGCGCCAGCAGCTTGTTAATGGCGGGACGCTCATCTTCCGTCGAGCAGTACTTC